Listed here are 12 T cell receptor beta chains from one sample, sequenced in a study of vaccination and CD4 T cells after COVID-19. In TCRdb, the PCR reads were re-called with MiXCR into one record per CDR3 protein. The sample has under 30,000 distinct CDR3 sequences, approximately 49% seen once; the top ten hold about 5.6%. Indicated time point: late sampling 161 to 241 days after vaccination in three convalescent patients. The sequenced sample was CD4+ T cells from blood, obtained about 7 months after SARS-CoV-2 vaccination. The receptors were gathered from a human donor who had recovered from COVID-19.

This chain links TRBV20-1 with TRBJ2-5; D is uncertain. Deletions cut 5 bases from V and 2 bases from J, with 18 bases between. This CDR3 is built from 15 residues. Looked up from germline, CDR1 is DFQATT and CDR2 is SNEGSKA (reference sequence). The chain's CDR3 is CSAHGPWTEQETQYF. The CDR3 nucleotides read TGCAGTGCTCACGGGCCCTGGACGGAACAAGAGACCCAGTACTTC.

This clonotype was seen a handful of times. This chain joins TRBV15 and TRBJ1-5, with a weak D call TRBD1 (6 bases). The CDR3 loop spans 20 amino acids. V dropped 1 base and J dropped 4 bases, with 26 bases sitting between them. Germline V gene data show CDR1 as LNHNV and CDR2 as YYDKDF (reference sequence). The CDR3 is CATSRVWERGRVSRNQPQHF. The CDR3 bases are TGTGCCACCAGCAGAGTCTGGGAGCGGGGGCGAGTCAGTAGAAATCAGCCCCAGCATTTT.

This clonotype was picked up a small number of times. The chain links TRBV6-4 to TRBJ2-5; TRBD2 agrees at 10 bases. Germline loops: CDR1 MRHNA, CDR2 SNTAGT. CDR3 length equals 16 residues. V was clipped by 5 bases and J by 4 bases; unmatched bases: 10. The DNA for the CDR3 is TGTGCCAGCAGTCTCCATCCGCAGCGGGGGGGAGAGACCCAGTACTTC. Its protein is CASSLHPQRGGETQYF.

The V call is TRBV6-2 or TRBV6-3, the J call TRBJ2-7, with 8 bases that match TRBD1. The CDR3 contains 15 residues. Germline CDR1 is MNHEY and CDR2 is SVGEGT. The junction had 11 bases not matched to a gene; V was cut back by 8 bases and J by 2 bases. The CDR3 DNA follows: TGTGCCAGCCAACCACCGGGACAGGAGACCTACGAGCAGTACTTC. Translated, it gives CASQPPGQETYEQYF.

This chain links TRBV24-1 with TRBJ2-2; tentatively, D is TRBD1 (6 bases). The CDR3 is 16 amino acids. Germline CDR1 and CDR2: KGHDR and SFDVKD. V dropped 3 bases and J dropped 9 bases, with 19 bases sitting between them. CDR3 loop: CATSDPADGQSRELFF. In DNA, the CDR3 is TGTGCCACCAGTGATCCTGCTGACGGACAGTCCAGGGAGCTGTTTTTT.

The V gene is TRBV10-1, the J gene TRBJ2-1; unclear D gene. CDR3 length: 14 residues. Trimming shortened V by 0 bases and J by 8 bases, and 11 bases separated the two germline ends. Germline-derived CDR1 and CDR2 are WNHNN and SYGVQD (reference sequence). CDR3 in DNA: TGCGCCAGCAGTGAGTCTCGGTTATGGGATGAGCAGTTCTTC. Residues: CASSESRLWDEQFF.

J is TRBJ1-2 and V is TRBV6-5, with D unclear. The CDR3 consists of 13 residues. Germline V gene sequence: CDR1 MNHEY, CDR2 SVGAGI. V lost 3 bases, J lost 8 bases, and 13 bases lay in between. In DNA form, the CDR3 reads TGTGCCAGCAGTTATGGACGGCCTCCGGGCTACACCTTC. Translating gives CASSYGRPPGYTF.

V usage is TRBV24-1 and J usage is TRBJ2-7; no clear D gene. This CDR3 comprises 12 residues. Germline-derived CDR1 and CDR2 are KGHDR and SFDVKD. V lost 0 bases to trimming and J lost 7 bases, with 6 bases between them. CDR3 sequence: CATSDLLGEQYF. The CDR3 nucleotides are TGTGCCACCAGTGATTTGCTCGGGGAGCAGTACTTC.

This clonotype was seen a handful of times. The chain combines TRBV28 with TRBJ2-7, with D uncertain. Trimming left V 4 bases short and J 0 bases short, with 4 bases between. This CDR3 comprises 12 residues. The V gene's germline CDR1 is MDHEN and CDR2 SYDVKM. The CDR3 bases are TGTGCCAGCAGTTCGAGCTCCTACGAGCAGTACTTC. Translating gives CASSSSSYEQYF.

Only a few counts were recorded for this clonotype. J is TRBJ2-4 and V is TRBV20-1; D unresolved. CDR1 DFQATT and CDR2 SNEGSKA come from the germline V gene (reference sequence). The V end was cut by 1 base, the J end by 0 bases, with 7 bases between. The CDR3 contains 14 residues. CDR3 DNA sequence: TGCAGTGCTAGAGGGGTGGTAGCCAAAAACATTCAGTACTTC. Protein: CSARGVVAKNIQYF.

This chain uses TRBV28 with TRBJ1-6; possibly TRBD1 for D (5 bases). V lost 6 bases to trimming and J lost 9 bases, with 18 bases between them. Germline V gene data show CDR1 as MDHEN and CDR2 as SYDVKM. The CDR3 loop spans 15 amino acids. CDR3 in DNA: TGTGCCAGCAGCCCCCGGGACCCCGAAGGTTCACCCCTCCACTTT. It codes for CASSPRDPEGSPLHF.

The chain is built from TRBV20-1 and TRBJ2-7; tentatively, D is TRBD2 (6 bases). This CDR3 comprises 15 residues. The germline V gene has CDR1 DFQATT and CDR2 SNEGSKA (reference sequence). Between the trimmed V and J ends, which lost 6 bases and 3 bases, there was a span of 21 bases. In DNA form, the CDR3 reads TGCAGTGCCACTCCCATTCCTAGCGCCTACTACGAGCAGTACTTC. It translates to CSATPIPSAYYEQYF.